A selection of T cell receptor beta chains follows, all from one sample in a study of blood T cell repertoires in COVID-19. Repertoires were generated with immunoSEQ multiplex PCR, while TCRdb's copy carries only in-frame clones and drops some. The repertoire consists of 230,000 or so clones, with approximately 80% occurring once and the leading ten covering around 1.5%. Sequences were obtained from peripheral blood. These receptors were obtained from a woman aged 40 to 50 who had recovered from COVID-19. The CDR3 runs from the conserved cysteine through the conserved F or W. The D gene is left open where the match is weak. Not all rows give a size; the values are once, few, many and, for expanded clones, a class.

j_call d_call clone_size v_call cdr3_aa cdr3_nt
TRBJ1-4 - few TRBV12-3/TRBV12-4 CASNRNNEKLFF TGTGCCAGCAACAGGAATAATGAAAAACTGTTTTTT
TRBJ2-1 TRBD1 - TRBV24-1 CATSGTGQGLDEQFF TGTGCCACTAGCGGAACGGGACAGGGTTTAGATGAGCAGTTCTTC
TRBJ1-1 - - TRBV11-2 CASSLLQDTEAFF TGTGCCAGCAGCTTGTTACAGGACACTGAAGCTTTCTTT
TRBJ1-6 - - TRBV5-1 CASSLGQAESPLHF TGCGCCAGCAGCTTGGGACAGGCGGAGTCACCCCTCCACTTT
TRBJ2-3 - - TRBV5-1 CASSLVLTASTDTQYF TGCGCCAGCAGCTTGGTTTTGACAGCGAGCACAGATACGCAGTATTTT
TRBJ1-5 TRBD1 - TRBV19 CATLDRGNQPQHF TGTGCCACCCTGGACAGGGGCAATCAGCCCCAGCATTTT
TRBJ1-2 - - TRBV3-1/TRBV3-2 CASSLQGFPANYGYTF TGTGCCAGCAGCCTACAGGGATTCCCCGCTAACTATGGCTACACCTTC
TRBJ1-5 - once TRBV19 CASSISGQPQHF TGTGCCAGTAGTATATCAGGGCAGCCCCAGCATTTT
TRBJ2-4 - - TRBV29-1 CSVEVGEAKNIQYF TGCAGCGTTGAAGTCGGGGAGGCCAAAAACATTCAGTACTTC
TRBJ2-5 TRBD1 - TRBV5-1 CASSIQGEETQYF TGCGCCAGCAGCATACAGGGGGAAGAGACCCAGTACTTC
TRBJ2-2 TRBD2 few TRBV19 CASSINGGSNTGELFF TGTGCCAGTAGTATCAACGGGGGGTCAAACACCGGGGAGCTGTTTTTT
TRBJ1-3 TRBD1 - TRBV5-6 CASSPWQGATGNTIYF TGTGCCAGCAGCCCGTGGCAGGGGGCAACGGGAAACACCATATATTTT
TRBJ1-4 TRBD1 - TRBV7-9 CASSSGGTGNEKLFF TGTGCCAGCAGCTCTGGGGGGACAGGGAACGAAAAACTGTTTTTT
TRBJ2-6 - - TRBV2 CASSAMVAGNGANVLTF TGTGCCAGCAGCGCGATGGTCGCAGGGAACGGGGCCAACGTCCTGACTTTC
TRBJ1-5 TRBD1 - TRBV19 CASSIETGDQPQHF TGTGCCAGTAGTATTGAAACAGGGGATCAGCCCCAGCATTTT
TRBJ1-1 - - TRBV6-2/TRBV6-3 CASSQWTDNTEAFF TGTGCCAGCAGTCAATGGACAGATAACACTGAAGCTTTCTTT
TRBJ2-1 - - TRBV11-2 CASSPSFLTYNEQFF TGTGCCAGCAGCCCCTCCTTCCTAACCTACAATGAGCAGTTCTTC
TRBJ1-2 - - TRBV28 CASRSTGWGYTF TGTGCCAGCAGGTCCACGGGTTGGGGCTACACCTTC
TRBJ2-1 TRBD2 - TRBV15 CATASGESSSYNEQFF TGTGCCACCGCTAGCGGGGAATCAAGCTCCTACAATGAGCAGTTCTTC
TRBJ1-1 - - TRBV3-1/TRBV3-2 CASSILSEELNTEAFF TGTGCCAGCAGCATCCTGTCGGAGGAATTGAACACTGAAGCTTTCTTT
TRBJ2-7 - - TRBV14 CASSPPRASYEQYF TGTGCCAGCAGCCCCCCTCGCGCTAGTTACGAGCAGTACTTC
TRBJ2-1 - - TRBV7-2 CASSLYGGLGNNEQFF TGTGCCAGCAGCTTATACGGGGGGCTTGGAAACAATGAGCAGTTCTTC
TRBJ1-6 - - TRBV6-2/TRBV6-3 CASSLLGQGGSPLHF TGTGCCAGCAGTCTCCTGGGGCAGGGAGGCTCACCCCTCCACTTT